The present T cell receptor beta chain was sequenced within a study of blood T cell repertoires in COVID-19 (dated by TCRdb to the early 2020s). Notes on the research overall: Samples covering the acute and convalescent phases of COVID-19 were provided by collaborators in the United States, Italy and Spain. Subjects who had been exposed to COVID-19, were actively infected with it, or had recovered from it provided the deeply sampled blood TCRbeta repertoires that made up the dataset. Where available, HLA class I and class II types were obtained from metadata supplied by the sample provider rather than from assay-based typing. Sample metadata almost always included a de-identified subject ID, COVID-19 status, age in years and sex. The samples were drawn from the first 160 participants of the ongoing ImmuneRACE study and from under 1,500 subjects provided by 6 global collaborators. The repertoires were released in a freely available public database meant as a resource for research on the immune response to SARS-CoV-2. The material from the prospective study consisted of cDNA or gDNA derived from T cells, B-cell-depleted T cells, or PBMCs.

Participants in the prospective study were enrolled through a virtual design, were aged about 18 to 90 years, and lived in about two dozen United States geographic areas. In the prospective study, cohorts were assigned on the basis of participant-reported clinical history obtained from a screening survey and a study questionnaire. ImmuneRACE Cohort 3 recovered participants were defined by two consecutive negative NP/OP PCR tests, healthcare professional clearance, or symptom resolution. In the prospective study, mobile phlebotomists collected whole blood, serum and a nasopharyngeal or oropharyngeal swab from each participant. Over a roughly 2-month period, participants in the prospective study had the option of providing additional blood draws and questionnaires. Before DNA extraction, blood samples from the prospective study were shipped at room temperature or frozen. The germline V gene (reference sequence) specifies SEHNR as CDR1 and FQNEAQ as CDR2. After removal of 4 bases from V and 6 bases from J, the junction retains 11 bases not matched to a gene. Inclusive of the bounding cysteine and phenylalanine, the CDR3 is 17 residues long. The CDR3 DNA has 51 bases and is translated from base 1.

As regards this clone: Its antigen remains undetermined. No base quality values were provided; no much bigger clone lies one nucleotide off.

The immunoSEQ Assay, a bias-controlled multiplex PCR, was used to amplify TCRbeta CDR3 regions from genomic DNA. The original methods were these. Nucleated cell counts per sample were estimated from amplification of reference gene primers within the assay. Sequence reads were collapsed and filtered to measure the absolute abundance of every unique TCRbeta CDR3 rearrangement. For each sample, productive Simpson clonality was calculated as the square root of Simpson's diversity index across productive rearrangements. TCRdb took this table from immuneACCESS and kept in-frame rearrangements with V and J called. Such tables lack part of the clones; where checked against another copy, unresolved V genes explain under half of the gap, and the rest is unexplained. D and trimming were read from the DNA, whereas the V and J calls and clone size are those reported in that table. For this sample the table gives about 380,000 clones, of which more than 70% were detected only once. The leading ten clones occupy 0.9% to 1.5% of the sample.

Overall results and qualifications from the work: Clinical and demographic metadata were provided uncurated, with the amount varying by source and participant.

The chain is made from TRBV7-9 and TRBJ1-6, with TRBD1 matching 8 junction bases. This TCR derives from a young woman who had recovered from COVID-19. The source material was PBMCs or T cells enriched from blood (not recorded which). The CDR3 region has the sequence CASSSYGQGGPNSPLHF. The sequenced DNA: TGTGCCAGCAGCTCATACGGACAGGGAGGTCCTAATTCACCCCTCCACTTT.